This T cell receptor (beta chain) appears in the sequencing data of a study of CD8+ T cells in alopecia areata. Following extraction, RNA underwent reverse transcription to cDNA, which served as the sequencing template. Repertoires were generated with immunoSEQ multiplex PCR, while TCRdb's copy carries only in-frame clones and drops some. The sample has some 20,000 clones; approximately 60% are singletons. Concerning this clone itself: Its target is unknown.

Study-wide points: Across lesional scalp, and particularly alopecia totalis/universalis, clonality surpassed that of normal scalp.

It was for about 5 patients that CD4+ cells were sorted into CD25+CD127- cells. Researchers took lesional scalp punch biopsies and peripheral blood from people who were alopecia areata patients. The specimen sequenced was CD4+ Tregs sorted from blood. The sequence derives from a human donor with alopecia areata.

CDR3 coding DNA: TGTGCCAGCAGTCTAACATACGAGCAGTACTTC. Its protein is CASSLTYEQYF. This chain links TRBV7-6 with TRBJ2-7; D is unclear. Germline V CDR1 and CDR2: SGHVS, FNYEAQ. The CDR3 has 11 amino acids. The germline V and J ends were trimmed by 6 bases and 4 bases, with 7 bases remaining between them.